The clone carrying this T cell receptor beta chain has a count of ten or more. Its antigen is unknown. This entry comes from a study of early T cells in non-severe SARS-CoV-2 infection. In the study overall: Sequencing was performed on bulk RNA from unsorted whole blood, leaving chains unpaired. Overall study results and limits: VDJdb matching favored anti-spike CD8 responses, missing private and CD4 specificities.

V lost 7 bases, J lost 3 bases, and 13 bases lay in between. This CDR3 is built from 14 residues. In germline, CDR1 is LNHDA, CDR2 SQIVND (reference sequence). Unique molecular identifiers were added to individual cDNA molecules. Via MiXCR, TCRdb re-called the 5' RACE reads, giving one row per CDR3 protein. Of roughly 54,000 distinct CDR3 sequences in the sample, approximately 12% were seen once. The clonotype was recovered from an adult who was a healthcare worker with PCR-confirmed SARS-CoV-2 infection or an uninfected control (not recorded which). The sequenced sample was whole blood. The chain recombines TRBV19 with TRBJ1-5; D ambiguous. The CDR3 is CASTSGIVNQPQHF. DNA for the CDR3: TGTGCCAGTACCTCGGGGATTGTCAATCAGCCCCAGCATTTT.